The 30 T cell receptor beta chains reported below all come from one sample, sequenced in a study of blood T cells in healthy people across ages. Sample-barcoded 5' priming and a J-beta primer mix drove a second PCR of roughly 7 to 11 cycles. One entry per CDR3 protein results from TCRdb running MiXCR on the 5' RACE reads. The data contain about 680,000 distinct CDR3 sequences, 45% to 50% of them seen just once; the ten biggest clones take up roughly 31%. The sequenced sample consisted of blood. These receptors were collected from a woman in her sixties in good health.

Concerning this clonotype itself: Since a much larger clone is just one base distant, this may be a read error. The chain employs TRBV4-2 and TRBJ2-6; D could derive from TRBD1 or TRBD2 (5 bases each). The CDR3 length is 14 residues. Germline V CDR1 and CDR2: LGHNA, YNFKEQ. The CDR3 spells CASSQTRGANALTF. CDR3 bases: TGTGCCAGCAGCCAAACGAGAGGGGCCAACGCCCTGACTTTC.

The chain combines TRBV10-3 with TRBJ2-1, with D tentatively TRBD1 or TRBD2 (5 bases each). The CDR3 covers 13 residues. Trimming cost V 3 bases and J 5 bases, with 8 bases left between them. Germline V lookup: CDR1 ENHRY, CDR2 SYGVKD. The chain's CDR3 is CAISDMGDNEQFF. CDR3 sequence (DNA): TGTGCCATCAGTGATATGGGGGACAATGAGCAGTTCTTC.

The chain links TRBV12-3 or TRBV12-4 to TRBJ1-5; D may be TRBD1 (5 bases). V was clipped by 3 bases and J by 1 base, with 10 bases between them. This CDR3 has 15 amino acids. This CDR3 reads CASSFSGVSNQPQHF. The DNA of the CDR3 is TGTGCCAGCAGTTTCTCGGGGGTGAGCAATCAGCCCCAGCATTTT.

The V call is TRBV24-1, the J call TRBJ2-3; D assignment may be TRBD1 or TRBD2 (5 bases each). Deletions cut 5 bases from V and 2 bases from J, with 10 bases between. CDR1 is KGHDR and CDR2 is SFDVKD in the germline V gene. This CDR3 contains 14 residues. The CDR3 spells CATSGGVSTDTQYF. The CDR3 DNA reads TGTGCCACCAGTGGAGGGGTCTCCACAGATACGCAGTATTTT.

The CDR3 DNA is TGTGCCTGGAGTGAAGGACTAGCGGGAGAGGCAGATACGCAGTATTTT. It is translated as CAWSEGLAGEADTQYF. This chain joins TRBV30 and TRBJ2-3; 13 nucleotides align to TRBD2. CDR1 and CDR2 (germline): GTSNPN, SVGIG (reference sequence). V was clipped by 1 base and J by 4 bases; unmatched bases: 5. The CDR3 sequence is 16 residues long.

The chain combines TRBV5-5 with TRBJ2-7; maybe TRBD1 (5 bases). The CDR3 has 14 residues. Trimming took 2 bases from V and 7 from J, leaving 16 bases between them. Germline V gene data show CDR1 as SGHKS and CDR2 as YYEKEE (reference sequence). The CDR3 is CASSFVGAGIEQYF. CDR3 bases: TGTGCCAGCAGCTTTGTAGGGGCCGGTATAGAGCAGTACTTC.

The CDR3 loop reads CAISQAGGSSYEQYF. CDR3 nucleotides: TGTGCCATCAGTCAGGCAGGGGGTAGCTCCTACGAGCAGTACTTC. The chain links TRBV10-3 to TRBJ2-7, with 7 bases matching TRBD1. The CDR3 runs 15 residues. Germline CDR1 is ENHRY and CDR2 is SYGVKD. The ends lost 5 bases at V and 0 bases at J; junction bases unmatched: 7.

The chain combines TRBV20-1 with TRBJ1-2; 8 nucleotides agree with TRBD1. The V gene's germline CDR1 is DFQATT and CDR2 SNEGSKA (reference sequence). The CDR3 covers 13 residues. V was clipped by 5 bases and J by 4 bases; unmatched bases: 6. The DNA of the CDR3 is TGCAGTGCTCCGACAGGGGCACCCTATGGCTACACCTTC. It translates to CSAPTGAPYGYTF.

The CDR3 is CSANRGGLYQETQYF. Written as DNA, the CDR3 is TGCAGTGCTAACAGGGGCGGACTGTACCAAGAGACCCAGTACTTC. This rearrangement joins TRBV20-1 to TRBJ2-5; 7 positions match TRBD1. J gave up 0 bases and V 4 bases, and 8 bases lay outside the gene matches. CDR1 DFQATT and CDR2 SNEGSKA come from the germline V gene (reference sequence). CDR3 length equals 15 residues.

This clonotype has only one observation. Germline is not matched at one junction end, which may reflect a read error. The V and J genes are TRBV7-9 and TRBJ2-6; D is possibly TRBD1 (5 bases). The CDR3 contains 17 residues. The germline CDR1 and CDR2 sequences are SEHNR and FQNEAQ (reference sequence). Here the CDR3 DNA reads TGTGCCAGCAGCTTACGACAGCTGAACTCTGGGGCCAACGTCCCGACTTTC. Protein: CASSLRQLNSGANVPTF.

The chain has TRBV7-9 and TRBJ2-5; TRBD1 matches 8 bases. The CDR3 extends over 15 amino acids. Germline V CDR1 and CDR2: SEHNR, FQNEAQ (reference sequence). With V trimmed by 5 bases and J by 11 bases, 16 bases remained unmatched. This CDR3 is CASSVPTGVPNEQYF. The CDR3 DNA follows: TGTGCCAGCAGCGTCCCGACAGGGGTTCCCAATGAGCAGTACTTC.

The table lists this clonotype with a few counts. The chain joins TRBV7-3 to TRBJ2-1; 14 nucleotides line up with TRBD2. Unmatched junction bases numbered 12, after V lost 5 bases and J lost 3 bases. Per the germline V gene, CDR1 is SGHTA and CDR2 is FQGTGA. CDR3 length: 19 amino acids. The CDR3 DNA reads as TGTGCCAGCAGCGCCCAGGGACTAGCGGGAGTAGGGGGCTACAATGAGCAGTTCTTC. This sequence encodes CASSAQGLAGVGGYNEQFF.

The V call is TRBV20-1, the J call TRBJ2-3; D might be TRBD1 or TRBD2, each matching 5 bases. CDR1 DFQATT and CDR2 SNEGSKA come from the germline V gene (reference sequence). The CDR3 runs 16 residues. Trimming removed 6 bases from V and 0 bases from J, with 19 bases in between. CDR3 sequence (DNA): TGCAGTGCCAGGGCGTCGCGGAGGACTAGCACAGATACGCAGTATTTT. Protein product: CSARASRRTSTDTQYF.

This clonotype was counted a few times. V usage is TRBV29-1 and J usage is TRBJ2-5, with 8 bases fitting TRBD2. The germline V gene encodes CDR1 SQVTM and CDR2 ANQGSEA. CDR3 length equals 17 residues. The ends lost 2 bases at V and 5 bases at J; junction bases unmatched: 16. CDR3 in DNA: TGCAGCGTTGAAAGGGCTGCGGGAGGCTTCCCAACCGAGACCCAGTACTTC. Its translation: CSVERAAGGFPTETQYF.

Notes on this clonotype: A read error may explain this, as a much larger clone is one base away. The V and J genes are TRBV6-1 and TRBJ2-3; D possibly corresponds to TRBD1 (5 bases). Trimming cost V 4 bases and J 5 bases, with 16 bases left between them. Germline CDR1 reads MNHNS; CDR2 reads SASEGT. The CDR3 runs to 15 residues. The CDR3, as DNA: TGTGCCAGCAGTGTTTGGGGCAGGGTTGAAGATACGCAGTATTTT. This encodes CASSVWGRVEDTQYF.

J is TRBJ2-1 and V is TRBV11-3; D not certain. V dropped 4 bases and J dropped 4 bases, with 11 bases sitting between them. The CDR3 runs to 14 residues. Germline-derived CDR1 and CDR2 are SGHNT and YENEEA. CDR3 sequence reads: CASSSAQGYNEQFF. CDR3 in DNA: TGTGCCAGCAGCTCCGCTCAAGGGTACAATGAGCAGTTCTTC.

This clonotype showed up just once. The rearrangement joins TRBV12-3 or TRBV12-4 to TRBJ2-1; D is ambiguous. Trimming stripped 6 bases from V and 12 bases from J, with 15 bases between. CDR3 length: 12 amino acids. Written as DNA, the CDR3 is TGTGCCAGCAGCCAAGCCTCTATGGGGCAGTTCTTC. Amino acid sequence: CASSQASMGQFF.

This sequence joins TRBV29-1 and TRBJ2-7; perhaps TRBD1 as D (6 bases). Trimming removed 4 bases from V and 5 bases from J, with 21 bases in between. Germline assignment: CDR1 SQVTM and CDR2 ANQGSEA. The CDR3 extends over 15 amino acids. The CDR3 bases are TGCAGCGTTGTGACAGGCACTGGGGTAGGGGACGAGCAGTACTTC. Translation gives CSVVTGTGVGDEQYF.

CDR3 bases: TGCGCCAGCAGTGGGACAGGGGAAGGCGAGCAGTACTTC. It translates to CASSGTGEGEQYF. J is TRBJ2-7 and V is TRBV10-2; 9 nucleotides line up with TRBD1. This CDR3 comprises 13 residues. The trim removed 4 bases at V and 6 bases at J, leaving 4 bases unmatched. CDR1 WSHSY and CDR2 SAAADI come from the germline V gene.

This clonotype was found a few times. The CDR3 protein is CASRGWTITLETQYF. The CDR3 coding sequence is TGTGCCAGCAGAGGATGGACCATCACATTGGAGACCCAGTACTTC. This chain joins TRBV6-1 and TRBJ2-5, with no clear D. This CDR3 region has 15 residues. Germline lookup yields CDR1 MNHNS and CDR2 SASEGT. The V end was cut by 6 bases, the J end by 5 bases, with 19 bases between.

CDR3 DNA sequence: TGTGCCAGCAGCCCCCGAGGGGGACAGGGGACGAGGAATTCACCCCTCCACTTT. This codes for CASSPRGGQGTRNSPLHF. The chain links TRBV7-8 to TRBJ1-6, with TRBD1 matching 10 bases. Germline V lookup: CDR1 SGHVS, CDR2 FQNEAQ. V trimming: 5 bases; J trimming: 7 bases; junction bases outside the gene matches: 14. The CDR3 loop spans 18 amino acids.

This clonotype came up a few times. J is TRBJ2-4 and V is TRBV2, with D tentatively TRBD1 (6 bases). The J call is uncertain, as TRBJ2-7 better fits the DNA end. The length of the CDR3 is 14 residues. From germline, CDR1 is SNHLY and CDR2 FYNNEI. CDR3 nucleotides: TGTGCCAGCAGTGTGGACAGCCAACACTACGAGCAGTACTTC. As protein: CASSVDSQHYEQYF.

The CDR3 region has the DNA TGTGCCAGCACCCTAAAAGCGGGAGCGGCCTCCTACGAGCAGTACTTC. Protein: CASTLKAGAASYEQYF. The rearrangement links TRBV7-2 to TRBJ2-7, with TRBD2 identical over 8 bases. This CDR3 spans 16 amino acids. Per the germline V gene, CDR1 is SGHTA and CDR2 is FQGNSA. Trimming at V came to 7 bases and at J to 0 bases, leaving 11 bases not matched to a gene.

The gene calls are TRBV10-3 and TRBJ2-1; 7 nucleotides line up with TRBD2. The CDR3 covers 14 residues. In germline, CDR1 is ENHRY, CDR2 SYGVKD. J gave up 2 bases and V 7 bases, and 5 bases lay outside the gene matches. For the CDR3, the DNA is TGTGCCATCAAGCGGGACGGACCCTACAATGAGCAGTTCTTC. This codes for CAIKRDGPYNEQFF.

The CDR3 loop is CASSLDTGVGEKLFF. CDR3 bases: TGCGCCAGCAGCTTGGACACAGGGGTAGGGGAAAAACTGTTTTTT. The rearrangement links TRBV5-1 to TRBJ1-4, with 7 bases matching TRBD1. The CDR3 covers 15 residues. From germline, CDR1 is SGHRS and CDR2 YFSETQ. V lost 0 bases to trimming and J lost 8 bases; unmatched junction nucleotides: 7.

This chain uses TRBV10-3 with TRBJ1-2; D is unresolved. This CDR3 is 15 amino acids long. Per germline, CDR1 ENHRY and CDR2 SYGVKD. The V gene lost 6 bases and the J gene lost 4 bases, with 18 bases spanning the gap. CDR3 nucleotides: TGTGCCATCAGCTCAACAGACTCTAGTTTCTATGGCTACACCTTC. Its protein is CAISSTDSSFYGYTF.

The J gene is TRBJ1-1, the V gene TRBV7-3; D is unresolved. CDR3 length equals 16 residues. Germline V CDR1 and CDR2: SGHTA, FQGTGA. Trimming took off 2 bases at V and 4 bases at J, with 17 bases between the two ends. Here the CDR3 reads CASSLEASAFPTEAFF. DNA for the CDR3: TGTGCCAGCAGCTTAGAGGCCAGTGCTTTTCCCACTGAAGCTTTCTTT. Full variable domain (remainder filled in from reference TRBV7-3 and TRBJ1-1): GAGVSQTPSNKVTEKGKYVELRCDPISGHTALYWYRQSLGQGPEFLIYFQGTGAADDSGLPNDRFFAVRPEGSVSTLKIQRTERGDSAVYLCASSLEASAFPTEAFFGQGTRLTVV.

This clonotype has only one observation. The junction does not match germline at one end; this may be a read error. The chain joins TRBV9 to TRBJ2-7; 9 nucleotides line up with TRBD1. The J call may not be correct, given that the DNA end is closer to TRBJ2-5. Germline CDR1 reads SGDLS; CDR2 reads YYNGEE. CDR3 size: 15 residues. The DNA of the CDR3 is TGTGCCAACAGCGTCAGTACAGGGGGCGGGGAGACCCAGTACTTC. It specifies CANSVSTGGGETQYF.

The J gene is TRBJ2-7, the V gene TRBV5-6, with D unclear. The end of the DNA is better explained by TRBJ2-4, so the J call may be wrong. The length of the CDR3 is 11 residues. Per the germline V gene, CDR1 is SGHDT and CDR2 is YYEEEE. CDR3 in DNA: TGTGCCAGCAGCCTTGGGAACATTCAGTACTTC. It yields the protein CASSLGNIQYF.

The chain couples TRBV5-4 to TRBJ2-5; 7 bases map to TRBD2. Unmatched junction bases numbered 8, after V lost 4 bases and J lost 2 bases. The CDR3 runs 15 residues. In germline, CDR1 is SGHNT, CDR2 YYREEE (reference sequence). The CDR3 DNA reads TGTGCCAGCAGCCTGGGAGGGACTGTTCAAGAGACCCAGTACTTC. Its translation: CASSLGGTVQETQYF.